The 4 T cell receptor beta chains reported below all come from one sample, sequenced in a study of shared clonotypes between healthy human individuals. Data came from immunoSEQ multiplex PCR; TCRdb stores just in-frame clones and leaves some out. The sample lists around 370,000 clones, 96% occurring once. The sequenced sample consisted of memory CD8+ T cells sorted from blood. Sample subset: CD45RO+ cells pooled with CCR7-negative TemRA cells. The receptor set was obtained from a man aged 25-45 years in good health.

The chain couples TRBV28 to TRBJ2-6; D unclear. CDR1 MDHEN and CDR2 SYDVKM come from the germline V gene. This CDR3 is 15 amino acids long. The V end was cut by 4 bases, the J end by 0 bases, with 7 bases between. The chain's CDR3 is CASSSPTSGANVLTF. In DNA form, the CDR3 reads TGTGCCAGCAGTTCCCCCACCTCTGGGGCCAACGTCCTGACTTTC.

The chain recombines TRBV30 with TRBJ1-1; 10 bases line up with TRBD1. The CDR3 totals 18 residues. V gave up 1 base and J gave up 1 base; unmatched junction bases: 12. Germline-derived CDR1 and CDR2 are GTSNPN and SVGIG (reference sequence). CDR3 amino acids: CAWSARRGQGGPNTEAFF. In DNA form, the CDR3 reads TGTGCCTGGAGTGCCCGCCGAGGACAGGGGGGCCCGAACACTGAAGCTTTCTTT.

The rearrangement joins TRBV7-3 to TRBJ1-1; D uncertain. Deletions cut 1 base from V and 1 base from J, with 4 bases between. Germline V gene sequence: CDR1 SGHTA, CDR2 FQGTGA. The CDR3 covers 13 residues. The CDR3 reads CASSLRQNTEAFF. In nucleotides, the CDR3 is TGTGCCAGCAGCTTAAGACAGAACACTGAAGCTTTCTTT.

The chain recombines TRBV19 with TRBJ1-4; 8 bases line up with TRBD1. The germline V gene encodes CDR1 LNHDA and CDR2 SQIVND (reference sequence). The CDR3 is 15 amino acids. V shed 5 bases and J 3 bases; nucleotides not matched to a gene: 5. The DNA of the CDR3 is TGTGCCAGTAGTGTCCGGGACAGGCCTAATGAAAAACTGTTTTTT. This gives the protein CASSVRDRPNEKLFF. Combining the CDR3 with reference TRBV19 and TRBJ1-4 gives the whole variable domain DGGITQSPKYLFRKEGQNVTLSCEQNLNHDAMYWYRQDPGQGLRLIYYSQIVNDFQKGDIAEGYSVSREKKESFPLTVTSAQKNPTAFYLCASSVRDRPNEKLFFGSGTQLSVL.